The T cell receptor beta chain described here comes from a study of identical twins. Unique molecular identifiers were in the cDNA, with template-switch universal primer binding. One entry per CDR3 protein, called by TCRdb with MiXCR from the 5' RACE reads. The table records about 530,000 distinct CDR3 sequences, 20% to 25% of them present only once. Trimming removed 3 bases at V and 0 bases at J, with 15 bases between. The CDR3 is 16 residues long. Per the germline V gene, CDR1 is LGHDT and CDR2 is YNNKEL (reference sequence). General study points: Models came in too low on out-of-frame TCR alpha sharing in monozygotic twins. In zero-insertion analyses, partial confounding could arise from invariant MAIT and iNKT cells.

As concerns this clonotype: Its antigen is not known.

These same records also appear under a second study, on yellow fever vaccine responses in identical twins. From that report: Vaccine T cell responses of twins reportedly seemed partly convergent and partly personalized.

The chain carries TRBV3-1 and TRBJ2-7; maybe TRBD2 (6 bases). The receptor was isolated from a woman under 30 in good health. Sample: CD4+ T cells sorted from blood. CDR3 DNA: TGTGCCAGCAGCCACCCACGGGGGAGGAGCTCCTACGAGCAGTACTTC. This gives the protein CASSHPRGRSSYEQYF.